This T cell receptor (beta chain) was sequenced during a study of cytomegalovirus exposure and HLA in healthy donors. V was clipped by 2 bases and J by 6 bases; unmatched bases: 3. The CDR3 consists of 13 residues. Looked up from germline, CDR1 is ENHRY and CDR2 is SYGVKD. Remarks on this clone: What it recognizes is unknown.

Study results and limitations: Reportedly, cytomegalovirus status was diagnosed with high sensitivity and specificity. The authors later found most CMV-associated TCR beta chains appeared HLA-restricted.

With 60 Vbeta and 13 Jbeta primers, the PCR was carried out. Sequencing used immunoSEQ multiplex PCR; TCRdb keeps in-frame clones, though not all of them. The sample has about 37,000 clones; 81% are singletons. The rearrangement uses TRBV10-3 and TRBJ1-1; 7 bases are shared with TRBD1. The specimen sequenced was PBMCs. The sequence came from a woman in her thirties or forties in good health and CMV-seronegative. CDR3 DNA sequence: TGTGCCATCAGTGAGCAAACAGGGGCTGAAGCTTTCTTT. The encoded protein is CAISEQTGAEAFF.